This entry describes one TCR beta chain. Its target is not known. Assay used: immunoSEQ multiplex PCR; TCRdb lists only in-frame clones, some missing. The table shows 90,000 to 100,000 clones, with approximately 90% occurring only once. These data originate in a study of OX40 agonist ivuxolimab in advanced cancers. Study at large: Cancers in dose escalation were hepatocellular, melanoma, renal cell and head and neck. Findings and limits, study-wide: Doses of 0.1 to 3.0 mg/kg were accompanied by clonal expansion of CD4+ and CD8+ blood T cells by week 6.

The CDR3 is 15 residues long. CDR1 is MGHDK, CDR2 SYGVNS, per germline. Trimming shortened V by 4 bases and J by 0 bases, and 11 bases separated the two germline ends. This chain links TRBV25-1 with TRBJ2-3; D possibly corresponds to TRBD2 (6 bases). The starting material was CD4+ or CD8+ T cells sorted from blood, obtained in a trial of the OX40 agonist ivuxolimab. This receptor was taken from an adult with an advanced solid tumor such as melanoma, head and neck, liver or kidney cancer. DNA of the CDR3: TGTGCCAGCAGTGTTGGGGGGACTAGCACAGATACGCAGTATTTT. Protein sequence: CASSVGGTSTDTQYF. The whole variable domain, remainder taken from reference TRBV25-1 and TRBJ2-3, is EADIYQTPRYLVIGTGKKITLECSQTMGHDKMYWYQQDPGMELHLIHYSYGVNSTEKGDLSSESTVSRIRTEHFPLTLESARPSHTSQYLCASSVGGTSTDTQYFGPGTRLTVL.